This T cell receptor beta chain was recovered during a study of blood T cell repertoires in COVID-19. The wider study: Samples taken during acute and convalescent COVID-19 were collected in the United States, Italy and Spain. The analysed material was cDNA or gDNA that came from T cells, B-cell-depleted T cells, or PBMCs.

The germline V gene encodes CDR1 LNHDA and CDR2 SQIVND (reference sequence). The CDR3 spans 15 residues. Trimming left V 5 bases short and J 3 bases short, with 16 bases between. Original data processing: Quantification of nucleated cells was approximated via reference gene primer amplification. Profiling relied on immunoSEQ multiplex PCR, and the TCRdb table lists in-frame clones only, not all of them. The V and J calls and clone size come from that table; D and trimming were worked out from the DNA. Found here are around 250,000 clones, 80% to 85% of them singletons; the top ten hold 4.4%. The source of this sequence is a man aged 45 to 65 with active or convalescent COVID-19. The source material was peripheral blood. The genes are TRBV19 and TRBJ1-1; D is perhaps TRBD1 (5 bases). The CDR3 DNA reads TGTGCCAGTAGTGAGGCAGGGAATTTGGACACTGAAGCTTTCTTT. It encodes CASSEAGNLDTEAFF.